These 9 T cell receptor beta chains were sequenced from one sample in a study of neurological immune-mediated disorders. MiXCR, run by TCRdb on the 5' RACE reads, gives a single entry per CDR3 protein. The data contain approximately 47,000 distinct CDR3 sequences, about an eighth of them singletons. Noted time point: longitudinal time-point 3. The sequenced sample was PBMCs. These receptors all come from a male donor with HTLV-1-associated myelopathy (HAM/TSP).

At least ten counts were recorded for this clonotype. V gene TRBV7-6 combines with J gene TRBJ2-3, with TRBD2 matching 7 bases. The CDR3 is 15 residues long. Germline CDR1 SGHVS, CDR2 FNYEAQ. The J segment lost 2 bases and the V segment lost 5 bases, leaving 7 bases of the junction unmatched. CDR3 bases: TGTGCCAGCAGCAGGGAGGGCCTTGCCACAGATACGCAGTATTTT. The encoded protein is CASSREGLATDTQYF.

This clonotype occurred many times. The V call is TRBV7-8, the J call TRBJ2-5, with D possibly being TRBD1 (5 bases). Trimming pared 0 bases from V and 4 bases from J, leaving 9 bases between. The CDR3 totals 14 residues. Germline CDR1 SGHVS, CDR2 FQNEAQ. DNA for the CDR3: TGTGCCAGCAGCTTAGCGGTGACAGCAGAGACCCAGTACTTC. Translating gives CASSLAVTAETQYF.

This clonotype came up many times. V is TRBV27 and J is TRBJ1-5; 8 bases match TRBD1. CDR3 length equals 15 residues. V lost 5 bases and J lost 7; bases outside the gene matches: 10. Germline values: CDR1 MNHEY, CDR2 SMNVEV (reference sequence). The DNA for the CDR3 is TGTGCCAGCAGTGAACGGACAGGGAAAAACCAGCCCCAGCATTTT. Amino acids: CASSERTGKNQPQHF.

This clonotype showed up many times. This rearrangement joins TRBV6-5 to TRBJ2-2; the match to TRBD2 covers 12 bases. The CDR3 extends over 15 amino acids. The J segment lost 5 bases and the V segment lost 5 bases, leaving 3 bases of the junction unmatched. Germline V lookup: CDR1 MNHEY, CDR2 SVGAGI. The CDR3 sequence is CASSPTSGGTGELFF. For the CDR3, the DNA is TGTGCCAGCAGTCCTACTAGCGGGGGGACCGGGGAGCTGTTTTTT.

This chain joins TRBV6-6 and TRBJ2-1; 11 positions agree with TRBD2. The germline V gene has CDR1 MNHNY and CDR2 SVGAGI (reference sequence). The CDR3 length is 16 residues. J lost 12 bases, V lost 0 bases, and 10 bases had no gene match. The CDR3 DNA sequence: TGTGCCAGCAGTTACTCGATAGTCCTAGCGGGGGGCAGGCAGTTCTTC. The encoded protein is CASSYSIVLAGGRQFF.

This clonotype was counted many times. The V and J genes are TRBV12-3 or TRBV12-4 and TRBJ2-4; 8 positions match TRBD2. This CDR3 has 15 residues. Trimming took 7 bases from V and 4 from J; bases not matched to a gene: 9. Here the CDR3 reads CASKTSAGSKNIQYF. In nucleotides, the CDR3 is TGTGCCAGCAAGACTAGCGCGGGGTCTAAAAACATTCAGTACTTC.

This clonotype was seen at least ten times. Here the CDR3 reads CASSIWNQPQHF. CDR3 coding DNA: TGTGCCAGCAGCATTTGGAATCAGCCCCAGCATTTT. The chain carries TRBV5-6 and TRBJ1-5, with D unclear. The CDR3 length is 12 residues. V shed 4 bases and J shed 4 bases, with 6 bases lying between them. Looked up from germline, CDR1 is SGHDT and CDR2 is YYEEEE.

At least ten counts were recorded for this clonotype. The chain couples TRBV5-1 to TRBJ2-3, with D tentatively TRBD1 (6 bases). Germline V gives CDR1 SGHRS, CDR2 YFSETQ. The germline V and J ends were trimmed by 0 bases and 0 bases, with 11 bases remaining between them. This CDR3 is built from 16 residues. Written as DNA, the CDR3 is TGCGCCAGCAGCTTGGGGGGGACACAAAGCACAGATACGCAGTATTTT. This sequence encodes CASSLGGTQSTDTQYF.

Ten or more counts support this clonotype. The chain combines TRBV5-1 with TRBJ2-3; D is uncertain. From germline, CDR1 is SGHRS and CDR2 YFSETQ. The CDR3 has 14 residues. Trimming left V 0 bases short and J 3 bases short, with 8 bases between. The CDR3 sequence is CASSLGGRTDTQYF. In DNA form, the CDR3 reads TGCGCCAGCAGCTTGGGGGGTCGGACAGATACGCAGTATTTT. Drawing the rest from reference TRBV5-1 and TRBJ2-3, the complete variable domain is KAGVTQTPRYLIKTRGQQVTLSCSPISGHRSVSWYQQTPGQGLQFLFEYFSETQRNKGNFPGRFSGRQFSNSRSEMNVSTLELGDSALYLCASSLGGRTDTQYFGPGTRLTVL.